Listed here are 32 T cell receptor beta chains from one sample, sequenced in a study of blood T cells in healthy people across ages. Together with a sample-barcoded 5' primer, a J-beta primer mix was included in a second PCR lasting roughly 6 to 12 cycles. TCRdb itself ran the 5' RACE reads through MiXCR, one entry per CDR3 protein. The profile covers under 2 million distinct CDR3 sequences, with about 35% appearing a single time and approximately 10% taken by the ten largest. The material sequenced was blood. The receptors originated from a woman aged 25 to 39 in good health.

This clonotype was detected only a few times. The DNA for the CDR3 is TGTGCCACCAGTGATTTGTCGCCTGGACCCCAACTCGGGGAGCAGTTCTTC. Amino acids: CATSDLSPGPQLGEQFF. The J gene is TRBJ2-1, the V gene TRBV24-1, with no clear D. The CDR3 has 17 residues. CDR1 and CDR2 from the germline V gene are KGHDR and SFDVKD. V lost 0 bases to trimming and J lost 10 bases, with 21 bases between them.

In regard to this clonotype: A much larger clone lies a single base off, so this may be a read error. The rearrangement uses TRBV27 and TRBJ2-4; D is unresolved. The DNA end is a closer match to TRBJ2-7, so the J assignment may be wrong. The CDR3 loop spans 13 amino acids. Germline V CDR1 and CDR2: MNHEY, SMNVEV (reference sequence). The CDR3 loop reads CASRRKGSYEQYF. DNA of the CDR3: TGTGCCAGCAGACGAAAGGGATCTTACGAGCAGTACTTC.

This clonotype is a singleton in its sample. This chain uses TRBV7-2 with TRBJ1-5; D may be TRBD1 (5 bases). CDR3 length: 15 amino acids. The V end was cut by 8 bases, the J end by 0 bases, with 14 bases between. Germline CDR1 is SGHTA and CDR2 is FQGNSA. CDR3 region: CASSVSGHSNQPQHF. DNA for the CDR3: TGTGCCAGCTCTGTGAGCGGACATAGCAATCAGCCCCAGCATTTT.

The gene calls are TRBV6-1 and TRBJ2-1; 8 nucleotides align to TRBD1. V lost 2 bases and J lost 7; bases outside the gene matches: 10. Germline lookup yields CDR1 MNHNS and CDR2 SASEGT. There are 16 residues in the CDR3. The chain's CDR3 is CASSEWGSGGLNEQFF. In DNA form, the CDR3 reads TGTGCCAGCAGTGAATGGGGGTCAGGGGGCCTTAATGAGCAGTTCTTC.

V usage is TRBV6-2 or TRBV6-3 and J usage is TRBJ2-5, with 7 bases lining up with TRBD2. The germline CDR1 and CDR2 sequences are MNHEY and SVGEGT. The length of the CDR3 is 17 residues. Unmatched junction bases numbered 14, after V lost 2 bases and J lost 5 bases. CDR3 in amino acids: CASSYVPGGRTQETQYF. The CDR3 nucleotides are TGTGCCAGCAGTTACGTTCCGGGGGGTCGCACCCAGGAGACCCAGTACTTC.

The chain is built from TRBV11-2 and TRBJ1-2; D remains ambiguous. The germline CDR1 and CDR2 sequences are SGHAT and FQNNGV. CDR3 length: 15 amino acids. Trimming removed 4 bases at V and 8 bases at J, with 20 bases between. CDR3 sequence reads: CASSSLRGSLSGYTF. The CDR3 DNA reads as TGTGCCAGCAGCTCTCTCCGGGGTTCACTTAGCGGCTACACCTTC.

This clonotype was seen many times. The V gene is TRBV20-1, the J gene TRBJ2-3, with 7 bases aligning to TRBD2. Germline V lookup: CDR1 DFQATT, CDR2 SNEGSKA (reference sequence). The junction had 7 bases not matched to a gene; V was cut back by 7 bases and J by 0 bases. The CDR3 spans 14 residues. CDR3 DNA: TGCAGTGGGAAAGCGGGGCCTAGCACAGATACGCAGTATTTT. Translating it yields CSGKAGPSTDTQYF.

This chain joins TRBV12-3 or TRBV12-4 and TRBJ1-2; no clear D gene. The CDR3 spans 12 residues. The germline V and J ends were trimmed by 6 bases and 2 bases, with 7 bases remaining between them. In DNA, the CDR3 is TGTGCCAGCAGAAGGAGCAACTATGGCTACACCTTC. Translation: CASRRSNYGYTF.

The CDR3 DNA follows: TGTGCCAGCTCACCACCGGGACTAGCGGTACACGACAATGAGCAGTTCTTC. It specifies CASSPPGLAVHDNEQFF. The chain joins TRBV18 to TRBJ2-1; 11 nucleotides match TRBD2. V was clipped by 0 bases and J by 5 bases; unmatched bases: 6. This CDR3 has 17 residues. The germline V gene encodes CDR1 KGHSH and CDR2 LQKENI.

This clonotype appeared once. The chain couples TRBV25-1 to TRBJ2-1; 10 bases fit TRBD1. The CDR3 consists of 16 residues. The germline CDR1 and CDR2 sequences are MGHDK and SYGVNS. Trimming at V came to 2 bases and at J to 6 bases, leaving 7 bases not matched to a gene. The CDR3 sequence is CASSELGTGVANEQFF. In nucleotides, the CDR3 is TGTGCCAGCAGTGAACTCGGGACAGGGGTTGCCAATGAGCAGTTCTTC.

The chain joins TRBV20-1 to TRBJ2-1, with 10 nucleotides matching TRBD2. Per germline, CDR1 DFQATT and CDR2 SNEGSKA (reference sequence). The V segment lost 5 bases and the J segment 4 bases; nucleotides outside the gene matches: 5. This CDR3 contains 14 residues. CDR3: CSALLAGTYNEQFF. CDR3 sequence (DNA): TGCAGTGCTTTACTAGCGGGAACTTACAATGAGCAGTTCTTC.

This clonotype showed up many times. The V gene is TRBV4-1, the J gene TRBJ2-5; D ambiguous. With 1 base removed from V and 5 bases from J, the gap between germline ends came to 11 bases. CDR3 length: 14 amino acids. From germline, CDR1 is MGHRA and CDR2 YSYEKL. In DNA, the CDR3 is TGCGCCAGCAGCCAAGTTAGAGCGAGGGAGACCCAGTACTTC. This sequence encodes CASSQVRARETQYF.

As for this clonotype: A read error may produce the germline difference seen at one junction end. The chain couples TRBV18 to TRBJ2-3; D might be TRBD2 (5 bases). CDR1 is KGHSH, CDR2 LQKENI, per germline. This CDR3 contains 13 residues. CDR3 nucleotides: TGTACCAGCTCACCACGCACTAGAGATACGCAGTATTTT. It encodes CTSSPRTRDTQYF.

The V gene is TRBV6-1, the J gene TRBJ2-3; TRBD2 might be the D (7 bases). Trimming cost V 4 bases and J 2 bases, with 13 bases left between them. Germline V gene lookup returns CDR1 MNHNS and CDR2 SASEGT. The CDR3 length is 15 residues. The CDR3 protein is CASSVRGAYTDTQYF. CDR3 DNA sequence: TGTGCCAGCAGTGTCCGGGGGGCCTACACAGATACGCAGTATTTT.

V gene TRBV2 combines with J gene TRBJ2-5; weak D call: TRBD2 (6 bases). This CDR3 region has 14 residues. Trimming removed 4 bases at V and 8 bases at J, with 17 bases between. CDR1 and CDR2 (germline): SNHLY, FYNNEI. CDR3 residues: CASSGPGTSGTQYF. CDR3 DNA sequence: TGTGCCAGCAGTGGGCCCGGGACTTCGGGTACCCAGTACTTC.

In this sample, this clonotype turned up a few times. The chain has TRBV11-2 and TRBJ1-2, with unresolved D. This CDR3 has 17 residues. Trimming pared 5 bases from V and 5 bases from J, leaving 24 bases between. Germline lookup yields CDR1 SGHAT and CDR2 FQNNGV. The DNA for the CDR3 is TGTGCCAGCAGCCCAAGAGGTTCGGGGATGGGTATATATGGCTACACCTTC. Translating gives CASSPRGSGMGIYGYTF. Full variable domain (remainder filled in from reference TRBV11-2 and TRBJ1-2): EAGVAQSPRYKIIEKRQSVAFWCNPISGHATLYWYQQILGQGPKLLIQFQNNGVVDDSQLPKDRFSAERLKGVDSTLKIQPAKLEDSAVYLCASSPRGSGMGIYGYTFGSGTRLTVV.

V and J are TRBV3-1 and TRBJ2-3; D is uncertain. From germline, CDR1 is LGHDT and CDR2 YNNKEL (reference sequence). There are 16 residues in the CDR3. Trimming pared 4 bases from V and 1 base from J, leaving 15 bases between. The CDR3 sequence is CASSPTWALRTDTQYF. For the CDR3, the DNA is TGTGCCAGCAGCCCGACCTGGGCGCTCCGCACAGATACGCAGTATTTT.

V usage is TRBV3-1 and J usage is TRBJ2-7, with D hard to call. Trimming took 8 bases from V and 7 from J, leaving 15 bases between them. This CDR3 contains 12 residues. Germline-derived CDR1 and CDR2 are LGHDT and YNNKEL (reference sequence). The chain's CDR3 is CASAATRWEQYF. In DNA, the CDR3 is TGTGCCAGCGCAGCTACCCGGTGGGAGCAGTACTTC.

This sequence joins TRBV27 and TRBJ2-3, with D unclear. The CDR3 runs 14 residues. Germline loops: CDR1 MNHEY, CDR2 SMNVEV (reference sequence). V lost 3 bases, J lost 3 bases, and 10 bases lay in between. The CDR3: CASSFEAVTDTQYF. The CDR3 nucleotides read TGTGCCAGCAGTTTTGAGGCGGTAACAGATACGCAGTATTTT.

This clonotype appeared a few times. The chain links TRBV5-6 to TRBJ2-7; 9 bases agree with TRBD1. With 2 bases clipped from V and 0 bases from J, the junction kept 9 bases outside the gene matches. CDR3 length: 17 residues. Germline CDR1 is SGHDT and CDR2 is YYEEEE. The CDR3 sequence is CASSLSGTGLSSYEQYF. CDR3 bases: TGTGCCAGCAGCTTATCCGGGACAGGGCTTAGCTCCTACGAGCAGTACTTC.

The V call is TRBV6-1, the J call TRBJ2-5; 10 positions match TRBD2. CDR1 and CDR2 (germline): MNHNS, SASEGT. CDR3 length: 19 amino acids. Trimming removed 2 bases from V and 11 bases from J; junction bases left unmatched: 23. For the CDR3, the DNA is TGTGCCAGCAGTGAAATTACTTCCGGTCGGCTAGCGGGAGACGATAAGCAGTACTTC. Protein sequence: CASSEITSGRLAGDDKQYF.

The V gene is TRBV5-6, the J gene TRBJ1-5; TRBD1 might be the D (5 bases). Germline CDR1 is SGHDT and CDR2 is YYEEEE. V was clipped by 3 bases and J by 0 bases, with 13 bases between them. There are 16 residues in the CDR3. The CDR3 reads CASSSWTLTSNQPQHF. The CDR3 bases are TGTGCCAGCAGCTCGTGGACACTGACTAGCAATCAGCCCCAGCATTTT.

This clonotype has just a few counts. This rearrangement joins TRBV29-1 to TRBJ1-3, with 9 positions matching TRBD1. V shed 2 bases and J 1 base; nucleotides not matched to a gene: 3. The CDR3 loop spans 15 amino acids. Germline-derived CDR1 and CDR2 are SQVTM and ANQGSEA. CDR3 loop: CSVERTGASGNTIYF. CDR3 nucleotides: TGCAGCGTTGAACGGACAGGGGCATCTGGAAACACCATATATTTT.

This chain uses TRBV3-1 with TRBJ2-1; tentatively, D is TRBD2 (6 bases). The CDR3 length is 11 residues. The germline CDR1 and CDR2 sequences are LGHDT and YNNKEL (reference sequence). V shed 9 bases and J shed 12 bases, with 15 bases lying between them. The CDR3 DNA follows: TGTGCCAGTAGAGGGGACTTGGCGCAGTTCTTC. This translates into CASRGDLAQFF.

The chain recombines TRBV27 with TRBJ1-5; 9 bases are shared with TRBD1. The V gene end was trimmed by 5 bases and the J gene end by 6 bases; junction bases not matched to a gene: 5. The CDR3 spans 14 residues. Germline loops: CDR1 MNHEY, CDR2 SMNVEV (reference sequence). The CDR3 loop is CASSVQGAGQPQHF. The CDR3 DNA reads TGTGCCAGCAGTGTACAGGGGGCGGGTCAGCCCCAGCATTTT.

This clonotype was seen only a few times. The chain is built from TRBV15 and TRBJ2-7; no firm D call. The CDR3 sequence is 15 residues long. Germline CDR1 and CDR2: LNHNV and YYDKDF (reference sequence). The ends were cut back, 0 bases at V and 0 bases at J, with 9 bases in the middle. The CDR3 sequence is CATSRDLYSSYEQYF. The CDR3 DNA follows: TGTGCCACCAGCAGAGACCTATACAGCTCCTACGAGCAGTACTTC. The complete variable domain, with remaining parts taken from reference TRBV15 and TRBJ2-7, reads DAMVIQNPRYQVTQFGKPVTLSCSQTLNHNVMYWYQQKSSQAPKLLFHYYDKDFNNEADTPDNFQSRRPNTSFCFLDIRSPGLGDTAMYLCATSRDLYSSYEQYFGPGTRLTVT.

V and J are TRBV11-2 and TRBJ2-6; 8 bases fit TRBD1. From germline, CDR1 is SGHAT and CDR2 FQNNGV. The CDR3 is 18 amino acids. V lost 5 bases and J lost 0; bases outside the gene matches: 9. In nucleotides, the CDR3 is TGTGCCAGCAGCACACACAGGGGGTTCTACTCTGGGGCCAACGTCCTGACTTTC. Amino acids: CASSTHRGFYSGANVLTF.

The chain has TRBV6-8 and TRBJ1-1; D is undetermined. The CDR3 sequence is 15 residues long. Germline V lookup: CDR1 MNHGY, CDR2 SAAAGT. The V end lost 4 bases, the J end lost 5 bases, and 17 bases lay between the germline ends. CDR3 residues: CASSSLMSPATEAFF. DNA of the CDR3: TGTGCCAGCAGTTCTCTAATGTCCCCGGCAACTGAAGCTTTCTTT.

J is TRBJ2-1 and V is TRBV14; the D call may be TRBD1 or TRBD2 (5 bases each). This CDR3 comprises 16 residues. Trimming took 0 bases from V and 1 from J, leaving 10 bases between them. Per germline, CDR1 SGHDN and CDR2 FVKESK. The CDR3 spells CASSQEGVGSYNEQFF. CDR3 coding DNA: TGTGCCAGCAGCCAAGAGGGGGTAGGGTCCTACAATGAGCAGTTCTTC.

This clonotype was counted only a few times. The chain has TRBV5-1 and TRBJ2-3, with D perhaps matching TRBD2 (5 bases). The CDR3 has 13 amino acids. V was clipped by 7 bases and J by 5 bases, with 14 bases between them. Germline-derived CDR1 and CDR2 are SGHRS and YFSETQ. CDR3 sequence (DNA): TGCGCCAGCGGGTCGGGGTCGGAAGATACGCAGTATTTT. Translating it yields CASGSGSEDTQYF.

This clonotype was seen many times. The genes are TRBV4-1 and TRBJ2-7; TRBD2 is a possible D gene (5 bases). V was trimmed by 6 bases and J by 3 bases, leaving 18 bases between them. The germline V gene encodes CDR1 MGHRA and CDR2 YSYEKL. The CDR3 covers 15 residues. DNA for the CDR3: TGCGCCAGCAGACCTTTGGAAGAGGGCTACTACGAGCAGTACTTC. Translating gives CASRPLEEGYYEQYF.

This chain connects TRBV15 to TRBJ1-5; D is undetermined. Trimming stripped 6 bases from V and 4 bases from J, with 16 bases between. This CDR3 contains 15 residues. Germline V gene sequence: CDR1 LNHNV, CDR2 YYDKDF (reference sequence). DNA of the CDR3: TGTGCCACCAGGTATGAAGGAGGTGGGAATCAGCCCCAGCATTTT. Translated: CATRYEGGGNQPQHF.